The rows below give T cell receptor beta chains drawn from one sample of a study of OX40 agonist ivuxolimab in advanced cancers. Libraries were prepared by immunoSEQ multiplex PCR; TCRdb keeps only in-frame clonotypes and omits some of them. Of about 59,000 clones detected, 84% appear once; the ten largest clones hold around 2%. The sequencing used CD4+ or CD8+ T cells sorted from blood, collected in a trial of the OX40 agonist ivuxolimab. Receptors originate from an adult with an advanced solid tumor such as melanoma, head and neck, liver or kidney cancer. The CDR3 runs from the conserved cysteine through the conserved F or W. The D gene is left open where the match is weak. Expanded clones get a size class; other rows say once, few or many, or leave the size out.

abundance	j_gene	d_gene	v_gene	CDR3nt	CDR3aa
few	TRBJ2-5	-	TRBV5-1	TGCGCCAGCAGCCCCCATTGGAGGGAGGTAAAGACCCAGTACTTC	CASSPHWREVKTQYF
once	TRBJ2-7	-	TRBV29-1	TGCAGCGTTGTGGAGAGGGTCTACGAGCAGTACTTC	CSVVERVYEQYF
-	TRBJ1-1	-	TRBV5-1	TGCGCCAGCAGCTTGAACAGAGATTTCACTGAAGCTTTCTTT	CASSLNRDFTEAFF
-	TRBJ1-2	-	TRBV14	TGTGCCAGCAGCCCACCGGGACGGATCTATGGCTACACCTTC	CASSPPGRIYGYTF
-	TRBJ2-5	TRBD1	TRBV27	TGTGCCAGCAGTTCGTGGGGGACAGGGGGCTGGACCCAGTACTTC	CASSSWGTGGWTQYF
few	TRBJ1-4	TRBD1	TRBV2	TGTGCCAGCAGCGGGACAGAAAATGAAAAACTGTTTTTT	CASSGTENEKLFF
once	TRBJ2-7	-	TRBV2	TGTGCCAGCAGTACTTCCTACGAGCAGTACTTC	CASSTSYEQYF
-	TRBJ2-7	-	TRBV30	TGTGCCTGGAGAGGCTTTTCCTACGAGCAGTACTTC	CAWRGFSYEQYF
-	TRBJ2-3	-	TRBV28	TGTGCCAGCAGTTATGGTAGGAGGAGCACAGATACGCAGTATTTT	CASSYGRRSTDTQYF
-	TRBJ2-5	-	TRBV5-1	TGCGCCAGCAGCTTGGGGGACATCCAAGAGACCCAGTACTTC	CASSLGDIQETQYF
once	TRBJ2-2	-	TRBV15	TGTGCCACCAGCAGAGGGGGGACGGGACAAACTACCGGGGAGCTGTTTTTT	CATSRGGTGQTTGELFF